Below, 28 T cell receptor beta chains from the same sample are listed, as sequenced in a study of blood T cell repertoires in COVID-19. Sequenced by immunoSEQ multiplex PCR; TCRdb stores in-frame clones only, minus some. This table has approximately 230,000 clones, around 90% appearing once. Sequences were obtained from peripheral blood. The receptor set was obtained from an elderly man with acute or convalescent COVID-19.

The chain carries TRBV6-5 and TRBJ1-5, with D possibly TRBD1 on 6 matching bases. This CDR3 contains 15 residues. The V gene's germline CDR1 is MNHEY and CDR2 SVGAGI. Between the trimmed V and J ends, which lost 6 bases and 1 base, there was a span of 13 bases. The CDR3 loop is CASRETGLSNQPQHF. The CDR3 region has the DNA TGTGCCAGCAGAGAGACAGGATTAAGCAATCAGCCCCAGCATTTT.

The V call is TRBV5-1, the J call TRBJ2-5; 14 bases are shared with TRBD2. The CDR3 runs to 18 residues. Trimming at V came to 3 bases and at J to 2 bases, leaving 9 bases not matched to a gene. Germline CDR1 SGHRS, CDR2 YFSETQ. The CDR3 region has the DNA TGCGCCAGCAGCTCGACTAGCGGGGGGGCGGTGCGTCAAGAGACCCAGTACTTC. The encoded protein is CASSSTSGGAVRQETQYF. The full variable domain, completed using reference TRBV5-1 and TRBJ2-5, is KAGVTQTPRYLIKTRGQQVTLSCSPISGHRSVSWYQQTPGQGLQFLFEYFSETQRNKGNFPGRFSGRQFSNSRSEMNVSTLELGDSALYLCASSSTSGGAVRQETQYFGPGTRLLVL.

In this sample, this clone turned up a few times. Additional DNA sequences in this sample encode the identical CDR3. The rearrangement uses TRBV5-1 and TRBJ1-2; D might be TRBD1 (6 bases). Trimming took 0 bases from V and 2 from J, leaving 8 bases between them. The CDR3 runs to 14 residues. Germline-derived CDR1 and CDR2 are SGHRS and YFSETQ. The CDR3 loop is CASSLGQDNYGYTF. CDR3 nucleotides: TGCGCCAGCAGCTTGGGACAGGACAACTATGGCTACACCTTC.

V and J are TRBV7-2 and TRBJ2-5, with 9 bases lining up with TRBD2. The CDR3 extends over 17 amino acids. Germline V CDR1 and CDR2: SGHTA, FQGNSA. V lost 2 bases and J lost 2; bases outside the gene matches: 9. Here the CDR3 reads CASSLSRRAGGQETQYF. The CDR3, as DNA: TGTGCCAGCAGCTTAAGCCGGCGAGCGGGGGGTCAAGAGACCCAGTACTTC.

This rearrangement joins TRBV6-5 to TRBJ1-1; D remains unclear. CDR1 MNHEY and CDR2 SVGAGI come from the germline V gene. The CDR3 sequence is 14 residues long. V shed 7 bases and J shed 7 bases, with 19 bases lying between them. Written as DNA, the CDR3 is TGTGCCAGCATGCGTCCAAGAACCCCGGGTGAAGCTTTCTTT. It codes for CASMRPRTPGEAFF.

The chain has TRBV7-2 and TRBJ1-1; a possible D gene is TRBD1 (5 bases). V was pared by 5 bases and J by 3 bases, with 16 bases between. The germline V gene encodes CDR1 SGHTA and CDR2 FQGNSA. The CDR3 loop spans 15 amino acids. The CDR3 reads CASSPRGGRHTEAFF. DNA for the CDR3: TGTGCCAGCAGCCCCCGGGGGGGGAGGCACACTGAAGCTTTCTTT.

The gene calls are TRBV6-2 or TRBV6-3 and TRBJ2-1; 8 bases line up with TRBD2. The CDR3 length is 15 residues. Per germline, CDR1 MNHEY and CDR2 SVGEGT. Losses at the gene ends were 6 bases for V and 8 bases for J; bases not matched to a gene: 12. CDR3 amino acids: CASSPLMSGSYEQFF. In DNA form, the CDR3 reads TGTGCCAGCAGCCCCCTTATGAGCGGGAGTTATGAGCAGTTCTTC.

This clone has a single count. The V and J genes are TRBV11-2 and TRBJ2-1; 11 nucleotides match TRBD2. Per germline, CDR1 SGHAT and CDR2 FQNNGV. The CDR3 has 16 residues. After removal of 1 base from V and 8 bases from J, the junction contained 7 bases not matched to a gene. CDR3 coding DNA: TGTGCCAGCAGCTTAGGACCTAGCGGGGGGTTAGATGAGCAGTTCTTC. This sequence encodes CASSLGPSGGLDEQFF.

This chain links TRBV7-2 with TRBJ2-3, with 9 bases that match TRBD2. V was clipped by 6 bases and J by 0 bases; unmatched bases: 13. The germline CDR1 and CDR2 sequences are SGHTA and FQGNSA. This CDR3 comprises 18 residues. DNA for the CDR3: TGTGCCAGCAGTTATCTGCCCGGGACTAGCATTAGCACAGATACGCAGTATTTT. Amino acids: CASSYLPGTSISTDTQYF.

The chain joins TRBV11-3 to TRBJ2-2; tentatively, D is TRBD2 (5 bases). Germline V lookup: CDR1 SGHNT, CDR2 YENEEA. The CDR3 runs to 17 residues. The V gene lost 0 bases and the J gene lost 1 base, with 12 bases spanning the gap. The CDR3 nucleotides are TGTGCCAGCAGCTTAGATGGAACTAGACAGAACACCGGGGAGCTGTTTTTT. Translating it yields CASSLDGTRQNTGELFF. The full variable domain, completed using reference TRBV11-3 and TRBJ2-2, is EAGVVQSPRYKIIEKKQPVAFWCNPISGHNTLYWYLQNLGQGPELLIRYENEEAVDDSQLPKDRFSAERLKGVDSTLKIQPAELGDSAVYLCASSLDGTRQNTGELFFGEGSRLTVL.

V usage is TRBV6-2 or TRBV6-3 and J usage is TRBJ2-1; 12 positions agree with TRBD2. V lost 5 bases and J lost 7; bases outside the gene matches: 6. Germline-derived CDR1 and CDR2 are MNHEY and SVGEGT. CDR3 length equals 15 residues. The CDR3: CASSTLAGGQNEQFF. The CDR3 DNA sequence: TGTGCCAGCAGTACGCTAGCGGGAGGGCAAAATGAGCAGTTCTTC.

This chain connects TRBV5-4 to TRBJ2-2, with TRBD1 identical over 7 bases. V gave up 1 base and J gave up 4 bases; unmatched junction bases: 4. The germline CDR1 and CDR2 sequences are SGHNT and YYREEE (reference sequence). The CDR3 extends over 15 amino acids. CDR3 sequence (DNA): TGTGCCAGCAGCTTGAGAGCAGGGGGCACCGGGGAGCTGTTTTTT. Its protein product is CASSLRAGGTGELFF. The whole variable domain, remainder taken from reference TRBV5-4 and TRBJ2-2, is ETGVTQSPTHLIKTRGQQVTLRCSSQSGHNTVSWYQQALGQGPQFIFQYYREEENGRGNFPPRFSGLQFPNYSSELNVNALELDDSALYLCASSLRAGGTGELFFGEGSRLTVL.

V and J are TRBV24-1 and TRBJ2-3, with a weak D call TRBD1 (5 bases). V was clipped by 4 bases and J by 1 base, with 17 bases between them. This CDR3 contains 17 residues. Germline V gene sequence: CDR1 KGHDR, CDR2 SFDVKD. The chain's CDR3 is CATSDPAPGRRTDTQYF. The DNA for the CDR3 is TGTGCCACCAGTGACCCGGCCCCAGGGCGGCGCACAGATACGCAGTATTTT.

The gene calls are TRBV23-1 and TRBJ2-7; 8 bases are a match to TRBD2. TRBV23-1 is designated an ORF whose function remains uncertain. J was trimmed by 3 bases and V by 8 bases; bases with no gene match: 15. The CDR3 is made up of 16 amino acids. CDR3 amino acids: CASSRRKAGGYYEQYF. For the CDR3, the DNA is TGCGCCAGCTCGAGGCGGAAGGCGGGAGGTTACTACGAGCAGTACTTC.

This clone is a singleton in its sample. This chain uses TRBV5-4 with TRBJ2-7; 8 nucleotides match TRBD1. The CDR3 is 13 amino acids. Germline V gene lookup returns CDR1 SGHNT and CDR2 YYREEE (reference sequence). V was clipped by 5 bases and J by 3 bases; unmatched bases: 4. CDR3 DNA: TGTGCCAGCAGTAACAGGGGGTACTACGAGCAGTACTTC. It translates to CASSNRGYYEQYF.

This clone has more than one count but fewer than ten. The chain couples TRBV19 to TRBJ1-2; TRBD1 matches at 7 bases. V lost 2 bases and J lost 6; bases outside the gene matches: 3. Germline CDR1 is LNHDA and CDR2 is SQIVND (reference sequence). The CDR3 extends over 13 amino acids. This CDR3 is CASSIRGQDGYTF. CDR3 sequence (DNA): TGTGCCAGTAGTATAAGGGGGCAGGATGGCTACACCTTC.

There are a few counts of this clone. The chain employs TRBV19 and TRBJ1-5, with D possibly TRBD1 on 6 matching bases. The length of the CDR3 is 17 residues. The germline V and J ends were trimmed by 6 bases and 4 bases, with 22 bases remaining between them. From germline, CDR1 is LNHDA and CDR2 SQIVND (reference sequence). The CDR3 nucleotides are TGTGCCAGTAGCCAACCACCACAGGGCTGGCGGAATCAGCCCCAGCATTTT. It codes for CASSQPPQGWRNQPQHF.

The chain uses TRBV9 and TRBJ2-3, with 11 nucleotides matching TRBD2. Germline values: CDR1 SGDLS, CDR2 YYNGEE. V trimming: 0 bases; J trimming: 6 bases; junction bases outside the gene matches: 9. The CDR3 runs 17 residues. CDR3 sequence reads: CASSVATSGGVQDTQYF. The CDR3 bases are TGTGCCAGCAGCGTAGCTACTAGCGGGGGAGTGCAGGATACGCAGTATTTT. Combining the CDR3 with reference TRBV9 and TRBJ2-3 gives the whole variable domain DSGVTQTPKHLITATGQRVTLRCSPRSGDLSVYWYQQSLDQGLQFLIQYYNGEERAKGNILERFSAQQFPDLHSELNLSSLELGDSALYFCASSVATSGGVQDTQYFGPGTRLTVL.

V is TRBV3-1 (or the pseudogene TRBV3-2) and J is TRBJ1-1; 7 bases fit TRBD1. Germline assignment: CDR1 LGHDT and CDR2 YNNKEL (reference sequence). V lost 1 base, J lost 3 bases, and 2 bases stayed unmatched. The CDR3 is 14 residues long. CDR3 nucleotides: TGTGCCAGCAGCCAAGCCGGGACAGACACTGAAGCTTTCTTT. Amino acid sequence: CASSQAGTDTEAFF.

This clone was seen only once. The CDR3 loop reads CATSRATGGNTIYF. CDR3 in DNA: TGTGCCACCAGCAGAGCCACAGGGGGGAACACCATATATTTT. The chain employs TRBV15 and TRBJ1-3; 8 bases are a match to TRBD1. The CDR3 is 14 residues long. The junction had 3 bases not matched to a gene; V was cut back by 1 base and J by 7 bases. Germline V CDR1 and CDR2: LNHNV, YYDKDF (reference sequence).

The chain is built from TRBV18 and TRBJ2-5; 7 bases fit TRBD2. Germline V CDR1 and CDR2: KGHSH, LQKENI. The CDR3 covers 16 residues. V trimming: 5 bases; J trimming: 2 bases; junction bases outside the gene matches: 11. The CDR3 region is CASSSDPAGLQETQYF. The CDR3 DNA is TGTGCCAGCTCATCCGATCCAGCGGGGTTACAAGAGACCCAGTACTTC. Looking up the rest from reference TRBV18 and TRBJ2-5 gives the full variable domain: NAGVMQNPRHLVRRRGQEARLRCSPMKGHSHVYWYRQLPEEGLKFMVYLQKENIIDESGMPKERFSAEFPKEGPSILRIQQVVRGDSAAYFCASSSDPAGLQETQYFGPGTRLLVL.

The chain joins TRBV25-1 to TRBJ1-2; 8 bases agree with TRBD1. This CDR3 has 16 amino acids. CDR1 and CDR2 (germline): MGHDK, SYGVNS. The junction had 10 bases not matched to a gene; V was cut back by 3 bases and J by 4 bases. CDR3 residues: CASSDPGQGTLYGYTF. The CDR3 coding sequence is TGTGCCAGCAGTGATCCCGGACAGGGCACCCTCTATGGCTACACCTTC.

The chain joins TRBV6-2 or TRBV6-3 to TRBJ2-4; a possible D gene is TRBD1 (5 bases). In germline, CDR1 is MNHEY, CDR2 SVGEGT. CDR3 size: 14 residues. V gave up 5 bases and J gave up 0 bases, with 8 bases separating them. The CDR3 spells CASSARGAKNIQYF. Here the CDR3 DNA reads TGTGCCAGCAGTGCAAGGGGAGCCAAAAACATTCAGTACTTC.

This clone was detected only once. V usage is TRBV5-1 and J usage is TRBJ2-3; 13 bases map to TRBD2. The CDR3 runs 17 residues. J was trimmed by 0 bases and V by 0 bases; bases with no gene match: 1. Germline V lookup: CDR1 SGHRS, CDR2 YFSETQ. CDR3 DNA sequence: TGCGCCAGCAGCTTGGGGACTAGCGGGGGTAGCACAGATACGCAGTATTTT. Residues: CASSLGTSGGSTDTQYF.

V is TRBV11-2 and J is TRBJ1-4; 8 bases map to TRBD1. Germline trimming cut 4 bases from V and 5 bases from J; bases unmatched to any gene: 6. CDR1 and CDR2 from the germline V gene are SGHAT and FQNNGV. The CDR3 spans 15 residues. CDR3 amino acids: CASSSNRGVNEKLFF. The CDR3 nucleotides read TGTGCCAGCAGCTCCAACAGGGGGGTAAATGAAAAACTGTTTTTT.

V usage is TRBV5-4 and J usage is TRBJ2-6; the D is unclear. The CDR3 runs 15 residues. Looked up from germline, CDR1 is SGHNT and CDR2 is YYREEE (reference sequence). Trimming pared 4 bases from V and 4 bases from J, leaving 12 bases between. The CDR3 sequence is CASSLGSIGANVLTF. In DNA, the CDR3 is TGTGCCAGCAGCCTCGGGTCTATAGGGGCCAACGTCCTGACTTTC. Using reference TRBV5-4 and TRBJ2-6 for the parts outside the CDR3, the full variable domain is ETGVTQSPTHLIKTRGQQVTLRCSSQSGHNTVSWYQQALGQGPQFIFQYYREEENGRGNFPPRFSGLQFPNYSSELNVNALELDDSALYLCASSLGSIGANVLTFGAGSRLTVL.

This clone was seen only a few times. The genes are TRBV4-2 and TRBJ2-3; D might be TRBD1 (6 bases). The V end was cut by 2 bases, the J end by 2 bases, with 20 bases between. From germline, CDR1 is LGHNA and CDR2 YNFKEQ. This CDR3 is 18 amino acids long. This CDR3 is CASSQTLTGTIITDTQYF. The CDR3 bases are TGTGCCAGCAGCCAAACCTTGACAGGAACGATTATCACAGATACGCAGTATTTT.

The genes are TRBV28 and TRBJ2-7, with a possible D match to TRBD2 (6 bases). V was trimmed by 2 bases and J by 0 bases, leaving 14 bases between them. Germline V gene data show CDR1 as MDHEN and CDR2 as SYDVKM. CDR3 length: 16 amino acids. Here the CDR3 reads CASSLRGGESSYEQYF. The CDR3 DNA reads TGTGCCAGCAGTTTAAGGGGCGGGGAAAGCTCCTACGAGCAGTACTTC.